This T cell receptor (beta chain) was identified during a study of T cell responses to AZD1222 COVID-19 vaccine. The wider study: Doses given second, at about 4 or about 12 weeks, were pooled. General observations from the study: Baseline serostatus was positive in only five to seven AZD1222 recipients.

The CDR3 is 14 amino acids. The V gene's germline CDR1 is SQVTM and CDR2 ANQGSEA. V was clipped by 7 bases and J by 1 base; unmatched bases: 9. With respect to this clone: Its antigen remains unknown.

TCRdb's copy holds only in-frame clones and misses some; the assay was immunoSEQ multiplex PCR. The sample has about 99,000 clones; 75% to 90% are singletons. This TCR derives from an adult in good health. The input for sequencing was peripheral blood, taken on day 0 of AZD1222 vaccination. The chain couples TRBV29-1 to TRBJ1-2; 7 positions match TRBD1. The DNA for the CDR3 is TGCAGCGCCTCGGCACAGGGGATTAACTATGGCTACACCTTC. Amino acid sequence: CSASAQGINYGYTF.